This record covers a single T cell receptor beta chain. Antigen unknown. The source of the sample is a study of blood T cells in healthy people across ages. Findings of the study overall: The CMV status of each donor remained undetermined, and this could have confounded shifts in expanded clonotypes.

Using a J-beta primer mix together with a sample-barcoded 5' primer, a second PCR was run for roughly 6 to 12 cycles. Each cDNA molecule received a tag from a template-switch adaptor that had 12 random nucleotides. From each sample, at least 2.5 million paired-end reads containing CDR3 were obtained. TCRdb ran MiXCR on the 5' RACE reads and lists one entry per CDR3 protein. The repertoire consists of 630,000 or so distinct CDR3 sequences, with approximately 30% occurring once and the leading ten covering around 16%. Germline assignment: CDR1 MDHEN and CDR2 SYDVKM. This CDR3 comprises 17 residues. They isolated at least 6 million PBMCs from each sample.

Material: blood. The chain has TRBV28 and TRBJ2-5; 9 bases agree with TRBD1. The end of the DNA fits TRBJ2-7 better, so the J call may be wrong. The clonotype comes from a woman of 80 years or more in good health. Here the CDR3 DNA reads TGTGCCAGCAGACTTGGGACAGGGATCGCGAAGGGCTACGAGCAGTACTTC. Protein: CASRLGTGIAKGYEQYF.